This passage covers 4 T cell receptor beta chains from one sample sequenced in a study of T cells after yellow fever vaccination. TCRdb recomputed calls from the 5' RACE reads with MiXCR, one row per CDR3 protein. The data show roughly 190,000 distinct CDR3 sequences, 8% to 13% seen once. Source: CD8+ T cells sorted from PBMCs, taken 15 days after the yellow fever booster vaccination. These receptors all come from a man aged 18 to 35 who received the YFV17D yellow fever vaccine.

The chain is built from TRBV3-1 and TRBJ2-3, with 11 nucleotides matching TRBD1. Trimming took 0 bases from V and 4 from J; bases not matched to a gene: 6. The germline V gene has CDR1 LGHDT and CDR2 YNNKEL (reference sequence). The CDR3 sequence is 17 residues long. The chain's CDR3 is CASSQDTMGQGADTQYF. For the CDR3, the DNA is TGTGCCAGCAGCCAAGATACTATGGGACAGGGGGCAGATACGCAGTATTTT.

This clonotype was seen repeatedly, ten times or more. The chain employs TRBV4-1 and TRBJ1-5; the D is unclear. V shed 0 bases and J shed 8 bases, with 11 bases lying between them. The CDR3 length is 14 residues. Per the germline V gene, CDR1 is MGHRA and CDR2 is YSYEKL. CDR3 sequence (DNA): TGCGCCAGCAGCCAAGACCCGCTGGTAGAGCCCCAGCATTTT. This translates into CASSQDPLVEPQHF.

This clonotype was seen more than once but under ten times. The chain joins TRBV12-3 or TRBV12-4 to TRBJ1-2; D is ambiguous. V lost 7 bases and J lost 3, with 12 bases in between. This CDR3 spans 13 amino acids. This CDR3 is CASTNGVHYGYTF. CDR3 nucleotide sequence: TGTGCCAGCACAAATGGGGTACACTATGGCTACACCTTC.

The chain couples TRBV6-5 to TRBJ2-4; no reliable D call. The germline CDR1 and CDR2 sequences are MNHEY and SVGAGI. CDR3 length: 15 amino acids. V gave up 0 bases and J gave up 8 bases, with 14 bases separating them. CDR3 bases: TGTGCCAGCAGTTACTCTCTGACGGGCGCGGACATTCAGTACTTC. Protein sequence: CASSYSLTGADIQYF.